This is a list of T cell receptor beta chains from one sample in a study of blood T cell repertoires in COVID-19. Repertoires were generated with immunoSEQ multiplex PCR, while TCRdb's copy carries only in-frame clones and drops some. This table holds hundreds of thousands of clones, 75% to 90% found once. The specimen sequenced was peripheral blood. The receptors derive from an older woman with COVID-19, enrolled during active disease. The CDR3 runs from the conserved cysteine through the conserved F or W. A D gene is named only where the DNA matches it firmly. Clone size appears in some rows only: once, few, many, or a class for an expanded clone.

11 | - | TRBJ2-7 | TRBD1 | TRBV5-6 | CASTSGGEQYF | TGTGCCAGCACCTCAGGGGGCGAGCAGTACTTC
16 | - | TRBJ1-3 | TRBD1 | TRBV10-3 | CAISEQTGDWGNTIYF | TGTGCCATCAGTGAGCAGACAGGGGACTGGGGAAACACCATATATTTT
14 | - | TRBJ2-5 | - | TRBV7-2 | CASSLARRRETQYF | TGTGCCAGCAGCTTAGCGCGGCGAAGAGAGACCCAGTACTTC
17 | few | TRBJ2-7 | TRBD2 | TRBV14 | CASSQTRGLATSYEQYF | TGTGCCAGCAGCCAAACGCGGGGACTAGCCACATCCTACGAGCAGTACTTC
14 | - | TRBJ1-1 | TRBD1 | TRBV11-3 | CASSELQGSTEAFF | TGTGCCAGCAGCGAACTACAGGGGAGCACTGAAGCTTTCTTT
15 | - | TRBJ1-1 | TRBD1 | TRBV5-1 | CASSPADRGPTEAFF | TGCGCCAGCAGCCCCGCCGACAGGGGGCCCACTGAAGCTTTCTTT
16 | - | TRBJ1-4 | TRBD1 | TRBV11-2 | CASSRGPGQGGEKLFF | TGTGCCAGCAGTCGCGGGCCTGGACAGGGCGGAGAAAAACTGTTTTTT
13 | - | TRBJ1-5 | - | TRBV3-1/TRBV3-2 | CASSQDIRTGQHF | TGTGCCAGCAGCCAAGATATAAGAACAGGCCAGCATTTT
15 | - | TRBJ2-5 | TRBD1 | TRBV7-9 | CASSFGQGRKETQYF | TGTGCCAGCAGCTTTGGACAGGGGAGGAAAGAGACCCAGTACTTC
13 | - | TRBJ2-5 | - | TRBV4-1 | CASSSWTVETQYF | TGCGCCAGCAGCTCTTGGACTGTGGAGACCCAGTACTTC
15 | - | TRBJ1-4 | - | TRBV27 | CASSFSRAANEKLFF | TGTGCCAGCAGCTTTTCGAGGGCAGCGAATGAAAAACTGTTTTTT
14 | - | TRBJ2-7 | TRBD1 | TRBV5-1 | CASSSDRAEGEQYF | TGCGCCAGCAGCTCCGACAGGGCAGAGGGCGAGCAGTACTTC
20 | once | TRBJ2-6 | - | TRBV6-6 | CASSLRGGTGPGSGANVLTF | TGTGCCAGCAGTCTAAGGGGGGGCACAGGGCCGGGTTCTGGGGCCAACGTCCTGACTTTC
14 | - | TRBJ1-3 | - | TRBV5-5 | CASSLQGSGNTIYF | TGTGCCAGCAGCCTACAGGGAAGTGGAAACACCATATATTTT
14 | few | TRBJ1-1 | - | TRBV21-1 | CASSRTGLSSEAFF | TGTGCCAGCTCGAGGACAGGACTTTCATCTGAAGCTTTCTTT
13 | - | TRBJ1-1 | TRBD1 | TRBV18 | CASSLSDRGAAFF | TGTGCCAGCTCACTTTCCGACAGGGGGGCAGCTTTCTTT
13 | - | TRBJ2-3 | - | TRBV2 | CASPPADTDTQYF | TGTGCCAGCCCCCCAGCGGACACAGATACGCAGTATTTT
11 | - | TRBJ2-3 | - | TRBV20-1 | CSATHTDTQYF | TGCAGTGCTACCCACACAGATACGCAGTATTTT
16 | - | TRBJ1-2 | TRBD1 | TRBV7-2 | CASSSTMGQLNYGYTF | TGTGCCAGCAGCTCCACGATGGGACAGCTTAACTATGGCTACACCTTC
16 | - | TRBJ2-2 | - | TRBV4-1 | CASSQAGWPNTGELFF | TGCGCCAGCAGCCAGGCGGGGTGGCCGAACACCGGGGAGCTGTTTTTT
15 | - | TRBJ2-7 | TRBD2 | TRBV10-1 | CASSANSGGSGEQYF | TGCGCCAGCAGTGCGAATAGCGGGGGCTCCGGAGAGCAGTACTTC
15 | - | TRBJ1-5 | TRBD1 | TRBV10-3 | CAIGETGVSNQPQHF | TGTGCCATCGGAGAGACAGGGGTAAGCAATCAGCCCCAGCATTTT
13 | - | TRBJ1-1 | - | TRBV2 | CASRSLRATEAFF | TGTGCCAGCAGGTCATTGAGGGCCACTGAAGCTTTCTTT
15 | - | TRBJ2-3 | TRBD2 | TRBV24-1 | CATQGLAGGTDTQYF | TGTGCCACCCAGGGACTAGCGGGGGGGACAGATACGCAGTATTTT
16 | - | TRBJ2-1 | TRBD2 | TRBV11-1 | CASSLVAGGVYNEQFF | TGTGCCAGCAGCTTAGTGGCGGGGGGGGTATACAATGAGCAGTTCTTC
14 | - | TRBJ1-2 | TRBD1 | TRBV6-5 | CASSYSGQGGGYTF | TGTGCCAGCAGTTATTCTGGACAGGGAGGTGGCTACACCTTC
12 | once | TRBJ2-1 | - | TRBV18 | CASSPRRDEQFF | TGTGCCAGCTCCCCCAGGCGGGATGAGCAGTTCTTC
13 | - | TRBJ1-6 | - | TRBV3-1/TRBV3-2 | CASSQGSNSPLHF | TGTGCCAGCAGCCAAGGTTCGAATTCACCCCTCCACTTT
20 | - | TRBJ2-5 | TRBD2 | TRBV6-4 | CASSDSGGEAGGSSGETQYF | TGTGCCAGCAGTGACTCAGGTGGGGAAGCGGGGGGCTCCTCCGGGGAGACCCAGTACTTC
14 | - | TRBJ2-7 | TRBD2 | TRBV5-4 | CASQRTSGPYEQYF | TGTGCCAGCCAACGGACTAGCGGCCCCTACGAGCAGTACTTC
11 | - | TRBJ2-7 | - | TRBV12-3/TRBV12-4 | CASLSGVVQYF | TGTGCCAGCCTCTCAGGGGTCGTGCAGTACTTC
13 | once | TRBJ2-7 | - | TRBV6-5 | CASLDFSGDEQYF | TGTGCCAGCCTGGATTTTTCAGGGGACGAGCAGTACTTC
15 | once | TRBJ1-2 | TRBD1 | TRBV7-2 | CASSLAFDRGHGYTF | TGTGCCAGCAGCTTAGCGTTTGACAGGGGGCATGGCTACACCTTC
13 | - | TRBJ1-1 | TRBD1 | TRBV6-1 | CASSESGTGRAFF | TGTGCCAGCAGTGAATCGGGGACAGGGCGAGCTTTCTTT
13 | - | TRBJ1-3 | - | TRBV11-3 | CASNRGEGNTIYF | TGTGCCAGCAACCGGGGTGAAGGAAACACCATATATTTT
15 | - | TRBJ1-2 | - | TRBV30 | CACPLGTTRDYGYTF | TGTGCCTGCCCTTTAGGGACAACGAGGGACTATGGCTACACCTTC
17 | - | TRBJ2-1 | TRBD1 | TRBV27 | CASSLVSVGGAKNEQFF | TGTGCCAGCAGTTTAGTATCCGTAGGGGGCGCGAAAAATGAGCAGTTCTTC
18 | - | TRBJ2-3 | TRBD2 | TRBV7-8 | CASGGGLLAGGFTDTQYF | TGTGCCAGCGGGGGGGGACTCCTAGCGGGGGGTTTCACAGATACGCAGTATTTT
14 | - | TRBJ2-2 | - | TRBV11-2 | CASSLESYTGELFF | TGTGCCAGCAGCTTAGAGTCCTACACCGGGGAGCTGTTTTTT
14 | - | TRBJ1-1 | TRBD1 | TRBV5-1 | CASSLQGSGTEAFF | TGCGCCAGCAGCCTACAGGGGTCGGGCACTGAAGCTTTCTTT
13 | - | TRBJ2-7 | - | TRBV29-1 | CSVERPGEGEQYF | TGCAGCGTTGAACGGCCGGGGGAAGGCGAGCAGTACTTC
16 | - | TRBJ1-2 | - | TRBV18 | CASSPPSKQDIYGYTF | TGTGCCAGCTCACCCCCGTCAAAGCAGGACATCTATGGCTACACCTTC
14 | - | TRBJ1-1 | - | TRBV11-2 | CASSLWDMNTEAFF | TGTGCCAGCAGCTTATGGGACATGAACACTGAAGCTTTCTTT
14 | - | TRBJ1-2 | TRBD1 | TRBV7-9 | CASSSTGANYGYTF | TGTGCCAGCAGCTCCACAGGGGCTAACTATGGCTACACCTTC
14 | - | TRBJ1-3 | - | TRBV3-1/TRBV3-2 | CASSPTDSGNTIYF | TGTGCCAGCAGCCCGACAGACTCTGGAAACACCATATATTTT
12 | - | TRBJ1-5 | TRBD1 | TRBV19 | CASDRGNQPQHF | TGTGCCAGTGACAGGGGAAATCAGCCCCAGCATTTT
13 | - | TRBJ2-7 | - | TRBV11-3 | CASSLDPSYEQYF | TGTGCCAGCAGCTTAGATCCGTCCTACGAGCAGTACTTC